Sequencing of this T cell receptor beta chain was carried out in a study of T cell responses to AZD1222 COVID-19 vaccine. In regard to this clone: As yet, its antigen is unknown.

The CDR3 has 14 amino acids. Deletions cut 6 bases from V and 1 base from J, with 12 bases between. Germline V gene data show CDR1 as MNHEY and CDR2 as SVGAGI. Sequencing was performed with immunoSEQ multiplex PCR; in TCRdb, only in-frame clones are kept and a portion is missing. The data show fewer than 200,000 clones, with around 92% seen just once and approximately 1.4% held by the top ten. Study-wide points: Samples come after the peak T cell response, not at day 14. The donor cohort was predominantly white British with a female majority, and clonal diversity may have been underestimated.

The clonotype originates from an adult in good health. Specimen: peripheral blood, collected on day 0 of AZD1222 vaccination. The rearrangement uses TRBV6-5 and TRBJ1-1; D remains ambiguous. CDR3 in amino acids: CASRRVVGNTEAFF. CDR3 DNA: TGTGCCAGCAGGCGTGTTGTGGGGAACACTGAAGCTTTCTTT.